This T cell receptor (beta chain) was sequenced in a study of cytomegalovirus exposure and HLA in healthy donors. The primer mix had 60 Vbeta and 13 Jbeta primers. The table came from immunoSEQ multiplex PCR; TCRdb's copy has only in-frame clones and leaves some out. The sample gives roughly 97,000 clones, over 75% of which show up once; under 6.5% is in the top ten. Of note for this clone: Antigen: not known.

Per germline, CDR1 MGHRA and CDR2 YSYEKL. Trimming pared 2 bases from V and 4 bases from J, leaving 11 bases between. The CDR3 runs to 14 residues. Study results and limitations: An analysis was carried out at a later point. It showed that HLA-associated TCR beta chains were more clonally expanded than equally common non-associated chains.

Sequenced input: PBMCs. J is TRBJ1-1 and V is TRBV4-1, with a tentative D call TRBD1 (5 bases). The clonotype was recovered from a man aged 55-75 years in good health and CMV-seropositive. CDR3 in amino acids: CASSQNLGGTEAFF. The CDR3 DNA reads TGCGCCAGCAGCCAAAACCTCGGGGGCACTGAAGCTTTCTTT.